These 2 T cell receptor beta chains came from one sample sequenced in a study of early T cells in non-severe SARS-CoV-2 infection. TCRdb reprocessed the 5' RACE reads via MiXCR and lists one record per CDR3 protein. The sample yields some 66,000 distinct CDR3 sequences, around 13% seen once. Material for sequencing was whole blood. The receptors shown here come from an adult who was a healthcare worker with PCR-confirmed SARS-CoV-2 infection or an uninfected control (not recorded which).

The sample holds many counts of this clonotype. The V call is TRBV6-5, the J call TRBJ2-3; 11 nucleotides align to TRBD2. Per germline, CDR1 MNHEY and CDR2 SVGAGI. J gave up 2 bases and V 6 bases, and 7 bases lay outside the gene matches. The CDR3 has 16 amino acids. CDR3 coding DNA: TGTGCCAGCAGCTCCGGGACTAGCGGATACACAGATACGCAGTATTTT. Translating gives CASSSGTSGYTDTQYF.

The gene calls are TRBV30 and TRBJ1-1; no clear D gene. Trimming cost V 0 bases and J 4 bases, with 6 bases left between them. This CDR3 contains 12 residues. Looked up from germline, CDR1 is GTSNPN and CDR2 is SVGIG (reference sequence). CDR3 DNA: TGTGCCTGGAGTGTACGAAGCACTGAAGCTTTCTTT. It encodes CAWSVRSTEAFF.